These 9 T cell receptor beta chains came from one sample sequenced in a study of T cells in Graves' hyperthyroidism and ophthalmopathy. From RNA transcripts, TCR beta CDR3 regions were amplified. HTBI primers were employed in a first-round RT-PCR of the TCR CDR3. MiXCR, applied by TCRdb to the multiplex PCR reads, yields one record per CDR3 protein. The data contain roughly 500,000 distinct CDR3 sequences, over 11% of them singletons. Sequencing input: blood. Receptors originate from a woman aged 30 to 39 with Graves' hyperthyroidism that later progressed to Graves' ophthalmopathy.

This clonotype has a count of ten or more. The CDR3 nucleotides are TGTGCCTCGGGGGGCTCTGGGGCCAACGTCCTGACTTTC. It encodes CASGGSGANVLTF. The rearrangement uses TRBV28 and TRBJ2-6; 7 bases are shared with TRBD2. The CDR3 spans 13 residues. V gave up 11 bases and J gave up 0 bases; unmatched junction bases: 1. Germline assignment: CDR1 MDHEN and CDR2 SYDVKM. Full variable domain (rest looked up from reference TRBV28 and TRBJ2-6): DVKVTQSSRYLVKRTGEKVFLECVQDMDHENMFWYRQDPGLGLRLIYFSYDVKMKEKGDIPEGYSVSREKKERFSLILESASTNQTSMYLCASGGSGANVLTFGAGSRLTVL.

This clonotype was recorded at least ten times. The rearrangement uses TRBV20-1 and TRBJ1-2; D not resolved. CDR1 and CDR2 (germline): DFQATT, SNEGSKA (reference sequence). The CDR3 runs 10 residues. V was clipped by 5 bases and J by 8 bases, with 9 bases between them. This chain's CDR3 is CSAPAFGYTF. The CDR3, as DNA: TGCAGTGCTCCCGCATTCGGCTACACCTTC.

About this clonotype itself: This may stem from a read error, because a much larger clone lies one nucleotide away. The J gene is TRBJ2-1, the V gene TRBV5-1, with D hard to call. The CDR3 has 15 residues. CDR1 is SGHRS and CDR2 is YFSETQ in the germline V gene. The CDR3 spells CASSLAGSVGNVQFF. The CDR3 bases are TGCGCCAGCAGCTTGGCCGGATCGGTTGGCAATGTGCAGTTCTTC. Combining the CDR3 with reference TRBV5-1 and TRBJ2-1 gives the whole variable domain KAGVTQTPRYLIKTRGQQVTLSCSPISGHRSVSWYQQTPGQGLQFLFEYFSETQRNKGNFPGRFSGRQFSNSRSEMNVSTLELGDSALYLCASSLAGSVGNVQFFGPGTRLTVL.

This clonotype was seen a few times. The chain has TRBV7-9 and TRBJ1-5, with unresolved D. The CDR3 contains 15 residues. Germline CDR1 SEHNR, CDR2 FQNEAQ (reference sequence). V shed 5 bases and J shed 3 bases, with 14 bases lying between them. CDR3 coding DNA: TGTGCCAGCAGCCCTAGTGGACGGGACAATCAGCCCCAGCATTTT. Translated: CASSPSGRDNQPQHF.

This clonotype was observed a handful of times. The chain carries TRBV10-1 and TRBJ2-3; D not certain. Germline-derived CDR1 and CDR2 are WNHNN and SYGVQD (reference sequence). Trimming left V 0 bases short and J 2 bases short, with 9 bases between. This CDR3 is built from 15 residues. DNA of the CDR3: TGCGCCAGCAGTGAGTCCGGACCTAACACAGATACGCAGTATTTT. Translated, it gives CASSESGPNTDTQYF.

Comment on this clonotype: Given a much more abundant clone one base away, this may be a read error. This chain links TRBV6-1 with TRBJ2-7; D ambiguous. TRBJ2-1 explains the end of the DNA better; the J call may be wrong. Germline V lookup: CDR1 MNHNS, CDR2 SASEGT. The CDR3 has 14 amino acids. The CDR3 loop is CASSESGNLYEQFF. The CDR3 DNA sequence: TGTGCCAGCAGTGAAAGTGGGAACCTCTACGAGCAGTTCTTC.

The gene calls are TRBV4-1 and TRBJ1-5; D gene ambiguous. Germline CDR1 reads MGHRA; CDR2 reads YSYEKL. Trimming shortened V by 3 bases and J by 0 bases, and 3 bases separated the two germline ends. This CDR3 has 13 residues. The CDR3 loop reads CASSHNSNQPQHF. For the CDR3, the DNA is TGCGCCAGCAGCCATAATAGCAATCAGCCCCAGCATTTT.

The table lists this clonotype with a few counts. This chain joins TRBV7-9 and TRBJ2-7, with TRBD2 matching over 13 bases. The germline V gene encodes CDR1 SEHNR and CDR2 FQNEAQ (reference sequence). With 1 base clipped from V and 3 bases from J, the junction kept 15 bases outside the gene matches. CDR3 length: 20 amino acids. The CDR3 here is CASSLGHRTGTSGNIYEQYF. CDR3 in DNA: TGTGCCAGCAGCTTAGGCCACCGAACGGGGACTAGCGGGAACATCTACGAGCAGTACTTC. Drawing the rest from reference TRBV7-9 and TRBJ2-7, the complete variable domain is DTGVSQNPRHKITKRGQNVTFRCDPISEHNRLYWYRQTLGQGPEFLTYFQNEAQLEKSRLLSDRFSAERPKGSFSTLEIQRTEQGDSAMYLCASSLGHRTGTSGNIYEQYFGPGTRLTVT.

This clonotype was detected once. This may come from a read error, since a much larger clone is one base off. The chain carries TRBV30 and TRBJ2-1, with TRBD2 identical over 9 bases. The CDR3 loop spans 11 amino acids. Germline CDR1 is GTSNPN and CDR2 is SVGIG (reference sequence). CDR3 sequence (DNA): TGTGTCTGGACTAGCGTTAATGAGCAGTTCTTC. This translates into CVWTSVNEQFF.